A single sample is the source of the 7 T cell receptor beta chains below, sequenced in a study of PD-L1 blockade in urothelial cancer. Assay: immunoSEQ multiplex PCR; the TCRdb copy retains only in-frame clones and omits some. The sample comprises 20,000 to 25,000 clones, approximately 89% of which are singletons, and approximately 10% rests with the top ten. As to time point: peripheral blood 6 weeks after treatment start. Specimen: PBMCs, collected around atezolizumab (anti-PD-L1) treatment. The source of these receptors is a woman in her fifties or sixties with urothelial cancer.

J is TRBJ2-7 and V is TRBV5-6; 9 bases match TRBD1. The trim removed 4 bases at V and 6 bases at J, leaving 17 bases unmatched. Germline CDR1 reads SGHDT; CDR2 reads YYEEEE. The CDR3 covers 17 residues. CDR3 DNA sequence: TGTGCCAGCAGCCCGCTGGCGGGCGGGACAGGGTTTGTCGAGCAGTACTTC. It is translated as CASSPLAGGTGFVEQYF.

The rearrangement links TRBV5-4 to TRBJ1-1; 8 positions agree with TRBD1. The CDR3 is made up of 14 amino acids. With V trimmed by 4 bases and J by 0 bases, 2 bases remained unmatched. The V gene's germline CDR1 is SGHNT and CDR2 YYREEE (reference sequence). CDR3 sequence reads: CASSLGQVNTEAFF. CDR3 bases: TGTGCCAGCAGCCTGGGACAGGTGAACACTGAAGCTTTCTTT.

The V call is TRBV5-1, the J call TRBJ2-7; TRBD1 matches 8 bases. CDR1 and CDR2 from the germline V gene are SGHRS and YFSETQ. The CDR3 runs to 18 residues. The J segment lost 4 bases and the V segment lost 3 bases, leaving 18 bases of the junction unmatched. This CDR3 reads CASSYGVAEQGGAYEQYF. The CDR3 nucleotides read TGCGCCAGCAGCTACGGGGTCGCGGAACAGGGGGGAGCGTACGAGCAGTACTTC.

The J gene is TRBJ2-7, the V gene TRBV10-3; a possible D gene is TRBD2 (6 bases). V shed 5 bases and J shed 4 bases, with 15 bases lying between them. The CDR3 runs to 14 residues. The germline CDR1 and CDR2 sequences are ENHRY and SYGVKD. CDR3 sequence: CAISSGGAKYEQYF. The CDR3 region has the DNA TGTGCCATCAGTAGCGGAGGGGCCAAATACGAGCAGTACTTC.

The chain links TRBV18 to TRBJ1-1; tentatively, D is TRBD1 (5 bases). From germline, CDR1 is KGHSH and CDR2 LQKENI. V lost 0 bases and J 1 base, leaving 12 bases between the germline ends. The CDR3 runs 16 residues. CDR3 DNA: TGTGCCAGCTCACCACCGAGGGGACTGACGAACACTGAAGCTTTCTTT. Translating gives CASSPPRGLTNTEAFF.

The V gene is TRBV27, the J gene TRBJ1-2, with D hard to call. V lost 1 base to trimming and J lost 4 bases, with 7 bases between them. The CDR3 has 13 amino acids. Per germline, CDR1 MNHEY and CDR2 SMNVEV (reference sequence). The CDR3: CASSLFAGYGYTF. CDR3 nucleotides: TGTGCCAGCAGTTTATTCGCAGGCTATGGCTACACCTTC.

V and J are TRBV19 and TRBJ2-1; 9 bases align to TRBD1. This CDR3 contains 14 residues. V lost 3 bases and J lost 5; bases outside the gene matches: 2. Per germline, CDR1 LNHDA and CDR2 SQIVND (reference sequence). The CDR3 bases are TGTGCCAGTAGTATGTGGACAGGGGACAATGAGCAGTTCTTC. This codes for CASSMWTGDNEQFF.